A single T cell receptor beta chain is shown here with its context. TCRdb's copy holds only in-frame clones and misses some; the assay was immunoSEQ multiplex PCR. The sample shows 90,000 to 120,000 clones, 85% to 90% of them seen only once. This sample is drawn from a study of blood T cell repertoires in COVID-19. The CDR3 runs to 15 residues. V was cut by 3 bases and J by 2 bases, with 13 bases left in between. Germline V gene sequence: CDR1 SGHAT, CDR2 FQDESV (reference sequence). Sequenced material: peripheral blood. V and J are TRBV11-1 and TRBJ2-5; D is perhaps TRBD1 (5 bases). The TCR originated in a human donor in a cohort sampled during active COVID-19. The CDR3 here is CASSLSPGNQETQYF. The CDR3 DNA reads as TGTGCCAGCAGCTTGTCCCCAGGGAATCAAGAGACCCAGTACTTC.